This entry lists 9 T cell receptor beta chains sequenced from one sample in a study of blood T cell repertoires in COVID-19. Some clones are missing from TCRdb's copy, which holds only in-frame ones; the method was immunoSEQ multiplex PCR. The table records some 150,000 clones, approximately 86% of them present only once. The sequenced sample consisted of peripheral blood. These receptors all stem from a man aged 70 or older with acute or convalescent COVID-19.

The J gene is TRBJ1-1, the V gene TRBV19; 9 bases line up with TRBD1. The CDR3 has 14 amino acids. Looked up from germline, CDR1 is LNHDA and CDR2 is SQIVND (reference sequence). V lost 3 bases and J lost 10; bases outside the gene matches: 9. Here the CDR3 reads CASSIRGQGIRAFF. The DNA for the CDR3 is TGTGCCAGTAGTATTCGAGGACAGGGGATCCGAGCTTTCTTT.

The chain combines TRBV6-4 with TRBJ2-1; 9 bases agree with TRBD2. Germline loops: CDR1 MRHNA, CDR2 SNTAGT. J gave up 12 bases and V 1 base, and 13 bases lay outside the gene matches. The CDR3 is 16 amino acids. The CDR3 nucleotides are TGTGCCAGCAGTGACTTCCGAGCGGGGGGATCCGGGAGGCAGTTCTTC. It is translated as CASSDFRAGGSGRQFF.

The CDR3 nucleotides read TGTGCCAGCACCGAAACTAAGGTGGAAAACTATGGCTACACCTTC. It specifies CASTETKVENYGYTF. The V and J genes are TRBV4-2 and TRBJ1-2, with D hard to call. CDR1 is LGHNA and CDR2 is YNFKEQ in the germline V gene. The CDR3 sequence is 15 residues long. V was shortened by 7 bases and J by 2 bases, with 17 bases between the two germline ends.

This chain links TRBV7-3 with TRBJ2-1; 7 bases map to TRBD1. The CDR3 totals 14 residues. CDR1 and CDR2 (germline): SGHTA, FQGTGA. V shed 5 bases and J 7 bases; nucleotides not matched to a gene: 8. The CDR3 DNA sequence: TGTGCCAGCAGCCCGGGACAGTCGGGAAATGAGCAGTTCTTC. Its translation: CASSPGQSGNEQFF.

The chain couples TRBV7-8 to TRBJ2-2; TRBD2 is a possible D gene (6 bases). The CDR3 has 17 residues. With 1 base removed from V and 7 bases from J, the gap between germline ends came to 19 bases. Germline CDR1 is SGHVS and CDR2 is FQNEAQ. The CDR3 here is CASSLVTRGLVFGELFF. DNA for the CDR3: TGTGCCAGCAGCTTAGTAACGCGGGGCCTTGTTTTCGGGGAGCTGTTTTTT.

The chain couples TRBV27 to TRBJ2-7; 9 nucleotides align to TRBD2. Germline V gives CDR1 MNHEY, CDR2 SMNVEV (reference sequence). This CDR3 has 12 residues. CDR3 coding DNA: TGTGCTAGTAGCGGGAGTGGCTACGAGCAGTACTTC. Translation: CASSGSGYEQYF.

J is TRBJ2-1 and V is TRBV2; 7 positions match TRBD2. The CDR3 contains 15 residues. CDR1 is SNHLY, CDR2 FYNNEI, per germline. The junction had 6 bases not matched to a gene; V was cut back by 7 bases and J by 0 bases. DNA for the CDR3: TGTGCCAGCACATTTAGCGGGCCCTCCTACAATGAGCAGTTCTTC. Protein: CASTFSGPSYNEQFF.

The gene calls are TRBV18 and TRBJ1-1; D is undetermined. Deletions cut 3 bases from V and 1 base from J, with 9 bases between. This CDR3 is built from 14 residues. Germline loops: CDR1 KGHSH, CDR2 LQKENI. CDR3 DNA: TGTGCCAGCTCACCTCTCTCCGGGAACACTGAAGCTTTCTTT. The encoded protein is CASSPLSGNTEAFF.

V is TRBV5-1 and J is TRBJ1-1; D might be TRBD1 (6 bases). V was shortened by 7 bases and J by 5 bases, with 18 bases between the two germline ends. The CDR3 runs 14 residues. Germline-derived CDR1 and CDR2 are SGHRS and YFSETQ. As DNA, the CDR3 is TGCGCCAGCGGGGGCGGCAGGGTAGGGACTGAAGCTTTCTTT. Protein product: CASGGGRVGTEAFF.